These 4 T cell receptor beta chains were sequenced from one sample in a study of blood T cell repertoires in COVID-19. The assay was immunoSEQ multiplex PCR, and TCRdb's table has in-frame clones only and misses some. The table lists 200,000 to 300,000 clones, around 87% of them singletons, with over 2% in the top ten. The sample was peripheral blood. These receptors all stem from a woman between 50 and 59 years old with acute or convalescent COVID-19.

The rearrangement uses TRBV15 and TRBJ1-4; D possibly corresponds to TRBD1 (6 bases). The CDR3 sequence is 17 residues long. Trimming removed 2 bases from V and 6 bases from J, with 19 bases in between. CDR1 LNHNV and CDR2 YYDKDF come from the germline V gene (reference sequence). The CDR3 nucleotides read TGTGCCACCAGCAGACATGGGGCCGCCAGGGGCGATGAAAAACTGTTTTTT. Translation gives CATSRHGAARGDEKLFF. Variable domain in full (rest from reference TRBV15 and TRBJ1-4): DAMVIQNPRYQVTQFGKPVTLSCSQTLNHNVMYWYQQKSSQAPKLLFHYYDKDFNNEADTPDNFQSRRPNTSFCFLDIRSPGLGDTAMYLCATSRHGAARGDEKLFFGSGTQLSVL.

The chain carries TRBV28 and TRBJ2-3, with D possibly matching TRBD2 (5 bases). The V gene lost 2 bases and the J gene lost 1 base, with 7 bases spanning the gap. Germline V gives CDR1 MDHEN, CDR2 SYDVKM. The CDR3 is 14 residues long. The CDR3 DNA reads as TGTGCCAGCAGTTTACGGGGAGGCACAGATACGCAGTATTTT. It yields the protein CASSLRGGTDTQYF.

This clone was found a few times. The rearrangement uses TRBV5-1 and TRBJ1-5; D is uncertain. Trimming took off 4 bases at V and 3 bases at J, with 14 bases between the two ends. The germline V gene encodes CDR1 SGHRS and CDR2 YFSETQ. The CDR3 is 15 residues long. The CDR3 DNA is TGCGCCAGCAGCCAAGGGCCCGACTACAATCAGCCCCAGCATTTT. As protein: CASSQGPDYNQPQHF. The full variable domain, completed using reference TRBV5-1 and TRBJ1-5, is KAGVTQTPRYLIKTRGQQVTLSCSPISGHRSVSWYQQTPGQGLQFLFEYFSETQRNKGNFPGRFSGRQFSNSRSEMNVSTLELGDSALYLCASSQGPDYNQPQHFGDGTRLSIL.

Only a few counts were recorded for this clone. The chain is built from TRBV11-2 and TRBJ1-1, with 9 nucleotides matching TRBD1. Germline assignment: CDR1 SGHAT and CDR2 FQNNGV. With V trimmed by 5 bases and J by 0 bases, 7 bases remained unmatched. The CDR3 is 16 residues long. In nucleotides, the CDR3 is TGTGCCAGCAGCCCACAGGGGGCCTTCTTGAACACTGAAGCTTTCTTT. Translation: CASSPQGAFLNTEAFF.